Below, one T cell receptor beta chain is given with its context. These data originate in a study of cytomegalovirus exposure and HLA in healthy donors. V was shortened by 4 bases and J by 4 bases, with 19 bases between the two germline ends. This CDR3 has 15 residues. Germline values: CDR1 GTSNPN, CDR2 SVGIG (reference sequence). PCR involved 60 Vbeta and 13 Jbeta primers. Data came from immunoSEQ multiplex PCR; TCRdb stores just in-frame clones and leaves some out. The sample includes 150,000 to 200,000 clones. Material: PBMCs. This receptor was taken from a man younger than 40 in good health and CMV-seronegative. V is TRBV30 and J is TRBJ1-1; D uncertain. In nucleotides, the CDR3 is TGTGCCTGGACACCCGGGATCGGGTCGAGCACTGAAGCTTTCTTT. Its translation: CAWTPGIGSSTEAFF.